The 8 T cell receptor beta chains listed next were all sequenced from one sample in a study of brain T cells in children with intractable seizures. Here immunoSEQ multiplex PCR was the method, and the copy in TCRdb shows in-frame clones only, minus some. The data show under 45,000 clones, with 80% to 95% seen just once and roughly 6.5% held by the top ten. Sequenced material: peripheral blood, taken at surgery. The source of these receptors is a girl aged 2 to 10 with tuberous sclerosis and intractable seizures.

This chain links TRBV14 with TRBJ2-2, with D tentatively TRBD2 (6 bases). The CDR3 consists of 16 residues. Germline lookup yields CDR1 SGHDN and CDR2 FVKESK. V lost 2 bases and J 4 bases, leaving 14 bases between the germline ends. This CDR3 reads CASSQYASRGTGELFF. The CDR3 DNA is TGTGCCAGCAGCCAATACGCCTCGCGGGGCACCGGGGAGCTGTTTTTT.

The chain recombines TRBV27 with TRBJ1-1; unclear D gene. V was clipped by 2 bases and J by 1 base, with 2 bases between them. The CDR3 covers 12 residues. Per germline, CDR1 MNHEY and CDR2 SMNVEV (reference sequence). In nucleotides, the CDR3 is TGTGCCAGCAGTTTAGGGAACACTGAAGCTTTCTTT. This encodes CASSLGNTEAFF.

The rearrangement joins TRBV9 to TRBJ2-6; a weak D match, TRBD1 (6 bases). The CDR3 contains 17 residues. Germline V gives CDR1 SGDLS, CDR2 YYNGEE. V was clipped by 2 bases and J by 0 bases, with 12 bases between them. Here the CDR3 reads CASSVQGSYSGANVLTF. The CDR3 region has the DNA TGTGCCAGCAGCGTTCAGGGGTCATACTCTGGGGCCAACGTCCTGACTTTC.

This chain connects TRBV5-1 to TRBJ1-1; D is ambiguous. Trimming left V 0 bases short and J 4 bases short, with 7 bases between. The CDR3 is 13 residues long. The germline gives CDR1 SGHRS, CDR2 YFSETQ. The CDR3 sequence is CASSLGASTEAFF. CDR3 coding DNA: TGCGCCAGCAGCTTGGGGGCTAGCACTGAAGCTTTCTTT.

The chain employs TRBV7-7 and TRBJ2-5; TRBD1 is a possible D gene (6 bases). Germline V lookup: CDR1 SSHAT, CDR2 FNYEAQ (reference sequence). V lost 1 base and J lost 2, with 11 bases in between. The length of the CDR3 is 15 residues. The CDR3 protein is CASSLGSGQQETQYF. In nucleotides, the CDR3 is TGTGCCAGCAGCTTAGGATCGGGACAACAAGAGACCCAGTACTTC. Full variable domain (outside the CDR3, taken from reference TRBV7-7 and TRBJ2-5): GAGVSQSPRYKVTKRGQDVTLRCDPISSHATLYWYQQALGQGPEFLTYFNYEAQPDKSGLPSDRFSAERPEGSISTLTIQRTEQRDSAMYRCASSLGSGQQETQYFGPGTRLLVL.

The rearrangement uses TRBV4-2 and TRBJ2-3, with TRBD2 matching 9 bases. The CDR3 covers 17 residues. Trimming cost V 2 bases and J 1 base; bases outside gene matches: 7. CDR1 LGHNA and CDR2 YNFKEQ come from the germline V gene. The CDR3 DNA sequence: TGTGCCAGCAGCCAATTCGGCGGGGGGGACGGCACAGATACGCAGTATTTT. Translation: CASSQFGGGDGTDTQYF.

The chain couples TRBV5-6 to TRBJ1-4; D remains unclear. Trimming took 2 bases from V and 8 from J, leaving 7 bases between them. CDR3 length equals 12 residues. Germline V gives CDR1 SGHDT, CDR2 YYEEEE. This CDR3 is CASSFAGEKLFF. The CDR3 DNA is TGTGCCAGCAGCTTCGCGGGGGAAAAACTGTTTTTT.

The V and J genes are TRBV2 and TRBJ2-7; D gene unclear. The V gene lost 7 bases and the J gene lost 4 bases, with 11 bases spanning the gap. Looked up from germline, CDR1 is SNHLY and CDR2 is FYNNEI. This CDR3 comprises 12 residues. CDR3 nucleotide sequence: TGTGCCAGCACTGGACGGTTGTACGAGCAGTACTTC. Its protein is CASTGRLYEQYF.